This TCR beta chain was observed in a study of OX40 agonist ivuxolimab in advanced cancers. Study overall: Clinicians treated patients with ivuxolimab, an agonistic anti-OX40 (CD134) antibody.

Germline CDR1 is LNHDA and CDR2 is SQIVND (reference sequence). The CDR3 covers 18 residues. After removal of 4 bases from V and 3 bases from J, the junction contained 12 bases not matched to a gene. Profiling relied on immunoSEQ multiplex PCR, and the TCRdb table lists in-frame clones only, not all of them. The repertoire holds about 83,000 clones, with about 80% as singletons. The sample consisted of CD4+ or CD8+ T cells sorted from blood, taken in a trial of the OX40 agonist ivuxolimab. The chain recombines TRBV19 with TRBJ1-4, with 9 positions matching TRBD1. The TCR originated in an adult with an advanced solid tumor such as melanoma, head and neck, liver or kidney cancer. CDR3 sequence (DNA): TGTGCCAGTAGTAACTCTCCGGGACAGGGCGCCGCTAATGAAAAACTGTTTTTT. Translating gives CASSNSPGQGAANEKLFF.